A selection of T cell receptor beta chains follows, all from one sample in a study of early T cells in non-severe SARS-CoV-2 infection. From the 5' RACE reads, TCRdb called clonotypes with MiXCR, one entry per CDR3 protein. This sample carries approximately 69,000 distinct CDR3 sequences, more than 9% of them seen once, and the ten largest clones take around 3.8%. Material for sequencing was whole blood. The receptors derive from an adult who was a healthcare worker with PCR-confirmed SARS-CoV-2 infection or an uninfected control (not recorded which). The CDR3 runs from the conserved cysteine through the conserved F or W. The D gene is left open where the match is weak. Clone sizes are given selectively: once, few, many, or a class where the clone is expanded.

V gene	D gene	CDR3 length	J gene	clone size	CDR3 DNA	CDR3 protein
TRBV7-3	TRBD2	19	TRBJ2-1	many	TGTGCCAGCAGCCTAGACCCCAGGGCGGGAGGGTTGTCCTACAATGAGCAGTTCTTC	CASSLDPRAGGLSYNEQFF
TRBV18	NA	16	TRBJ2-7	many	TGTGCCAGCTCACCAGAGGCGAGGACTACTCTCTACGAGCAGTACTTC	CASSPEARTTLYEQYF
TRBV5-1	NA	14	TRBJ1-1	many	TGCGCCAGCAGCTTGGACGGGGGTGAGACTGAAGCTTTCTTT	CASSLDGGETEAFF
TRBV20-1	TRBD1	12	TRBJ1-1	few	TGCAGTGCCGCAGGGGGCGAGACTGAAGCTTTCTTT	CSAAGGETEAFF
TRBV28	NA	15	TRBJ2-2	few	TGTGCCAGCAGTTTAGTCAGAGAGAACACCGGGGAGCTGTTTTTT	CASSLVRENTGELFF
TRBV7-7	NA	20	TRBJ1-3	many	TGTGCCAGCAGCTTAGGAATCCGGTGTACAGTAGGAAGCTCTGGAAACACCATATATTTT	CASSLGIRCTVGSSGNTIYF
TRBV20-1	NA	13	TRBJ2-3	NA	TGCAGTGCTAGAGTGATGAGCACAGATACGCAGTATTTT	CSARVMSTDTQYF
TRBV28	TRBD2	17	TRBJ2-5	NA	TGTGCCAGCAGCTCTCGGGGGAGGGGAAGGCAGGGAGAGACCCAGTACTTC	CASSSRGRGRQGETQYF
TRBV30	NA	15	TRBJ1-4	NA	TGTGCCTGGAGTTCCCCACAGGGTTTTTACGAAAAACTGTTTTTT	CAWSSPQGFYEKLFF
TRBV5-4	NA	15	TRBJ2-1	NA	TGTGCCAGCAGCTCCAGGAGGGGACCATACAATGAGCAGTTCTTC	CASSSRRGPYNEQFF
TRBV18	NA	15	TRBJ1-1	many	TGTGCCAGCTCACCACAGGGGAGCATGAACACTGAAGCTTTCTTT	CASSPQGSMNTEAFF
TRBV15	TRBD1	14	TRBJ2-7	NA	TGTGCCACCAGCAATTACCGGGACAGTTACGAGCAGTACTTC	CATSNYRDSYEQYF
TRBV27	NA	11	TRBJ2-3	many	TGTGCCACCTCTAGCACAGATACGCAGTATTTT	CATSSTDTQYF
TRBV12-3/TRBV12-4	NA	15	TRBJ2-2	once	TGTGCCAGCAGTTTAGTATCCGGGAACACCGGGGAGCTGTTTTTT	CASSLVSGNTGELFF
TRBV18	TRBD1	16	TRBJ1-1	few	TGTGCCAGCTCGCGGGACAGGGGAGTGATGAACACTGAAGCTTTCTTT	CASSRDRGVMNTEAFF
TRBV7-8	NA	12	TRBJ1-1	NA	TGTGCCGGCAGCTTCCGGGGGGACGTAGCTTTCTTT	CAGSFRGDVAFF
TRBV15	NA	13	TRBJ1-6	few	TGTGCCACGAAAGGGGTAGAGCGCTCACCCCTCCACTTT	CATKGVERSPLHF
TRBV6-1	TRBD2	18	TRBJ2-5	few	TGTGCCAGCAGTGAATCCCCAGGGTTAGCGGGAGTAAGAGAGACCCAGTACTTC	CASSESPGLAGVRETQYF
TRBV7-2	NA	13	TRBJ2-4	few	TGTGCCAGCAGCGTTAGCGGCCAAAACATTCAGTACTTC	CASSVSGQNIQYF
TRBV25-1	NA	11	TRBJ2-5	NA	TGTGCCAGCAGTGACAGCTGGACCCAGTACTTC	CASSDSWTQYF
TRBV6-5	NA	17	TRBJ1-3	NA	TGTGCCAGCCTTAACTACGAGACAGCGAGCTCTGGAAACACCATATATTTT	CASLNYETASSGNTIYF
TRBV14	TRBD2	21	TRBJ2-1	many	TGTGCCAGCAGCCGGGACAGGTGGACCGGGACTAGCGTGTACTCCTACAATGAGCAGTTCTTC	CASSRDRWTGTSVYSYNEQFF
TRBV3-1	TRBD2	17	TRBJ2-3	NA	TGTGCCAGCAGCCAAGTGGGCGAGGGAGCGGGAGGAAATACGCAGTATTTT	CASSQVGEGAGGNTQYF
TRBV6-6	NA	14	TRBJ2-1	many	TGTGCCAGCCGTCGTCAGGGCCCTTTGGATGAGCAGTTCTTC	CASRRQGPLDEQFF
TRBV6-2/TRBV6-3	TRBD2	14	TRBJ2-7	NA	TGTGCCAGCAGTTACGGTTTAGCGGGAGACGAGCAGTACTTC	CASSYGLAGDEQYF
TRBV28	TRBD2	21	TRBJ2-1	many	TGTGCCAGCAGTTTTCCCCCCCTAGCGGGAGAGATTGCCGGGTCCTACAATGAGCAGTTCTTC	CASSFPPLAGEIAGSYNEQFF
TRBV28	TRBD2	16	TRBJ2-1	few	TGTGCCAGCAGTCGCTGGACTAGCGGGAGCTCGGATGAGCAGTTCTTC	CASSRWTSGSSDEQFF
TRBV7-3	NA	15	TRBJ2-7	many	TGTGCCAGCAGCTTAACCGGCGGGGCAACCTACGAGCAGTACTTC	CASSLTGGATYEQYF
TRBV7-9	NA	13	TRBJ2-1	few	TGTGCCAGCAGCCCGGGGGAAGGTCTAAAGCAGTTCTTC	CASSPGEGLKQFF
TRBV7-9	TRBD1	15	TRBJ2-1	many	TGTGCCAGCAGCGATACAGGGGGCCCCTACAATGAGCAGTTCTTC	CASSDTGGPYNEQFF
TRBV12-3/TRBV12-4	NA	13	TRBJ1-1	NA	TGTGCCAGCAGTTTAGACCAGGGCACTGAAGCTTTCTTT	CASSLDQGTEAFF
TRBV2	TRBD2	16	TRBJ2-3	few	TGTGCCAGCAGTGAAGCAGCGGGAGGGCGGGGAGATACGCAGTATTTT	CASSEAAGGRGDTQYF
TRBV2	TRBD2	14	TRBJ2-3	few	TGTGCCAGCAGGAGGACTAGCTCGGTAGATACGCAGTATTTT	CASRRTSSVDTQYF
TRBV19	NA	15	TRBJ1-5	many	TGTGCCAGTAGTATCAGGTTTACTCTCAATCAGCCCCAGCATTTT	CASSIRFTLNQPQHF
TRBV27	NA	14	TRBJ2-5	many	TGTGCCAGCAGTTCTGGACAGTTGGTAGAGACCCAGTACTTC	CASSSGQLVETQYF
TRBV7-2	NA	13	TRBJ1-4	once	TGTGCCAGCAGCTTAGACTGGGGTGAAAAACTGTTTTTT	CASSLDWGEKLFF
TRBV10-3	TRBD1	13	TRBJ2-5	NA	TGTGCCATCAGACCGACAGGGCAAGAGACCCAGTACTTC	CAIRPTGQETQYF
TRBV7-9	NA	21	TRBJ2-2	NA	TGTGCCAGCAGCCCGCGGACAGGGGGCAAACTAGCGGGGGCGAACACCGGGGAGCTGTTTTTT	CASSPRTGGKLAGANTGELFF
TRBV6-2/TRBV6-3	TRBD2	18	TRBJ2-2	few	TGTGCCAGCAGTCCCGGACTAGCGGAAGATTCGAACACCGGGGAGCTGTTTTTT	CASSPGLAEDSNTGELFF